This T cell receptor (beta chain) was retrieved from a study of T cell responses to AZD1222 COVID-19 vaccine. Measured with immunoSEQ multiplex PCR; TCRdb has only the in-frame clones, and not every one. The repertoire holds roughly 110,000 clones, with 91% as singletons. Trimming shortened V by 11 bases and J by 0 bases, and 15 bases separated the two germline ends. Germline CDR1 is SEHNR and CDR2 is FQNEAQ (reference sequence). The CDR3 has 14 residues. This chain connects TRBV7-9 to TRBJ2-3; D is possibly TRBD2 (5 bases). Source: peripheral blood, taken on day 0 of AZD1222 vaccination. The sequence was obtained from an adult in good health. In DNA, the CDR3 is TGTGCCGGGAGAGTAAGCGCGAGCACAGATACGCAGTATTTT. Amino acid sequence: CAGRVSASTDTQYF.